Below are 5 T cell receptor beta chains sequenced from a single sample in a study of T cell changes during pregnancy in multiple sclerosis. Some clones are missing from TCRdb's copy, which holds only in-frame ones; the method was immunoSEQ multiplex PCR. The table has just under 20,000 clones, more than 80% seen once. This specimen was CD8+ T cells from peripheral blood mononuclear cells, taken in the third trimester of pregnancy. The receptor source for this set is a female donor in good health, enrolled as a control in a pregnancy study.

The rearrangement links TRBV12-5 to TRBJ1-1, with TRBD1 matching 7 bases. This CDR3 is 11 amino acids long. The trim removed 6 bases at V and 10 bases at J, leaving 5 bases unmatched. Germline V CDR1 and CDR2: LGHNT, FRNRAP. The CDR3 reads CASGPGGGAFF. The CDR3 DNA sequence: TGTGCTAGTGGCCCAGGGGGAGGAGCTTTCTTT.

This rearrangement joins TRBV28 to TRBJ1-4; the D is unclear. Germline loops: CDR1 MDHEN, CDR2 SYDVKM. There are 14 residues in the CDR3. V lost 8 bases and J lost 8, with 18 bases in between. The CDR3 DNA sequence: TGTGCCAGCGTCAAGAGGGTAGGGCGGGAAAAACTGTTTTTT. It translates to CASVKRVGREKLFF. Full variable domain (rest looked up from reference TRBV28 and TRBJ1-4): DVKVTQSSRYLVKRTGEKVFLECVQDMDHENMFWYRQDPGLGLRLIYFSYDVKMKEKGDIPEGYSVSREKKERFSLILESASTNQTSMYLCASVKRVGREKLFFGSGTQLSVL.

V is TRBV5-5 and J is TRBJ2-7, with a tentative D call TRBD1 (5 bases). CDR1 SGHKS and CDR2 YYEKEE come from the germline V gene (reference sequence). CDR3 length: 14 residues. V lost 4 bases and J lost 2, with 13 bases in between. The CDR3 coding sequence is TGTGCCAGCAGCGTGTGGACAACGGCCTACGAGCAGTACTTC. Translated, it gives CASSVWTTAYEQYF.

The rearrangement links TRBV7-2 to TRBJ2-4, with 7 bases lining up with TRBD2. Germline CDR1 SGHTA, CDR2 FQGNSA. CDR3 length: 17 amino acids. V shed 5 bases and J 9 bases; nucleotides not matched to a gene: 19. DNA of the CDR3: TGTGCCAGCAGCCCAGGCGAAGACAGCGGGGAGGCGGGCATTCAGTACTTC. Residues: CASSPGEDSGEAGIQYF.

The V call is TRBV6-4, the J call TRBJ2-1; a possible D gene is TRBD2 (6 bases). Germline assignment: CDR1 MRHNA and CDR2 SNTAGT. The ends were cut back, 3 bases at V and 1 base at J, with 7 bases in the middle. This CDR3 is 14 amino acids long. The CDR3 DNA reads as TGTGCCAGCAGTGAGGGGGGTTCCTACAATGAGCAGTTCTTC. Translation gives CASSEGGSYNEQFF.